The rows below give T cell receptor beta chains drawn from one sample of a study of shared clonotypes between healthy human individuals. Generated by immunoSEQ multiplex PCR, the TCRdb table keeps only in-frame clones and is missing some. The table has just over 2,000,000 clones, roughly 96% seen once; the top ten hold 0.13%. The sequenced sample was naive CD4+ T cells sorted from blood. The receptors stem from a young man in good health. CDR3s include the opening cysteine and the closing phenylalanine or tryptophan. A D gene is named only where the DNA matches it firmly. Expanded clones are given a class, and other clones once, few, many or no size at all.

D: .; size: .; V: TRBV6-5; J: TRBJ1-2; CDR3: CASSRQALNYGYTF; DNA: TGTGCCAGCAGTCGACAGGCTCTGAACTATGGCTACACCTTC
D: .; size: .; V: TRBV23-1; J: TRBJ2-1; CDR3: CASSFSQSVNNEQFF; DNA: TGCGCCAGCAGTTTTTCGCAATCAGTAAACAATGAGCAGTTCTTC
D: .; size: once; V: TRBV10-3; J: TRBJ2-7; CDR3: CAISDTGHEQYF; DNA: TGTGCCATCAGTGATACTGGGCACGAGCAGTACTTC
D: .; size: .; V: TRBV2; J: TRBJ1-6; CDR3: CASSGVAVSPLHF; DNA: TGTGCCAGCAGTGGAGTTGCGGTTTCACCCCTCCACTTT
D: .; size: .; V: TRBV25-1; J: TRBJ2-2; CDR3: CASSDQGGLTTGELFF; DNA: TGTGCCAGCAGTGATCAAGGGGGACTCACCACCGGGGAGCTGTTTTTT
D: TRBD1; size: .; V: TRBV4-3; J: TRBJ2-5; CDR3: CASSQERDRGWGTQYF; DNA: TGCGCCAGCAGCCAAGAACGGGACAGGGGGTGGGGGACCCAGTACTTC
D: .; size: .; V: TRBV7-2; J: TRBJ2-1; CDR3: CASSLGTLYNEQFF; DNA: TGTGCCAGCAGCTTAGGGACACTTTACAATGAGCAGTTCTTC
D: TRBD1; size: .; V: TRBV5-1; J: TRBJ2-5; CDR3: CASSANRGRETQYF; DNA: TGCGCCAGCAGCGCAAACAGGGGGCGAGAGACCCAGTACTTC
D: TRBD1; size: .; V: TRBV11-2; J: TRBJ1-1; CDR3: CASSLDDRGQKHTFF; DNA: TGTGCCAGCAGCTTAGATGACAGGGGGCAAAAACACACTTTCTTT
D: .; size: .; V: TRBV14; J: TRBJ2-2; CDR3: CASSQRLNTGELFF; DNA: TGTGCCAGCAGCCAACGGTTGAACACCGGGGAGCTGTTTTTT
D: TRBD1; size: once; V: TRBV19; J: TRBJ1-1; CDR3: CASSIDLGTENTEAFF; DNA: TGTGCCAGTAGTATAGATCTGGGGACAGAGAACACTGAAGCTTTCTTT
D: .; size: .; V: TRBV5-1; J: TRBJ2-5; CDR3: CASSLGGTAETQYF; DNA: TGCGCCAGCAGCTTAGGAGGGACTGCGGAGACCCAGTACTTC
D: .; size: .; V: TRBV4-1; J: TRBJ1-2; CDR3: CASSPYDTVYGYTF; DNA: TGCGCCAGCAGCCCCTACGACACGGTCTATGGCTACACCTTC
D: .; size: .; V: TRBV6-5; J: TRBJ1-4; CDR3: CASRSPAGEKLFF; DNA: TGTGCCAGCAGATCCCCGGCAGGGGAAAAACTGTTTTTT
D: .; size: .; V: TRBV19; J: TRBJ1-2; CDR3: CASSIDPDPTGYTF; DNA: TGTGCCAGTAGTATAGACCCCGACCCCACGGGCTACACCTTC
D: .; size: .; V: TRBV4-1; J: TRBJ1-1; CDR3: CASSLPALNTEAFF; DNA: TGCGCCAGCAGCCTACCCGCCCTGAACACTGAAGCTTTCTTT
D: .; size: .; V: TRBV27; J: TRBJ2-5; CDR3: CASSAGTLKETQYF; DNA: TGTGCCAGCAGTGCCGGGACCCTTAAAGAGACCCAGTACTTC
D: TRBD1; size: once; V: TRBV2; J: TRBJ1-2; CDR3: CASSDRGFDGYTF; DNA: TGTGCCAGCAGTGACAGGGGGTTCGATGGCTACACCTTC
D: TRBD2; size: .; V: TRBV10-1; J: TRBJ2-7; CDR3: CASSEGLAGDSYEQYF; DNA: TGCGCCAGCAGTGAGGGACTAGCGGGGGACTCCTACGAGCAGTACTTC
D: TRBD1; size: .; V: TRBV6-1; J: TRBJ2-5; CDR3: CASTPQGAVQETQYF; DNA: TGTGCCAGTACGCCACAGGGGGCCGTCCAAGAGACCCAGTACTTC
D: .; size: few; V: TRBV10-3; J: TRBJ2-5; CDR3: CAISESGTNYEETQYF; DNA: TGTGCCATCAGTGAGTCAGGAACAAACTACGAAGAGACCCAGTACTTC
D: .; size: .; V: TRBV29-1; J: TRBJ1-2; CDR3: CSVERQGTNYGYTF; DNA: TGCAGCGTTGAAAGGCAGGGAACTAACTATGGCTACACCTTC
D: TRBD2; size: .; V: TRBV4-1; J: TRBJ2-2; CDR3: CASSQWRGRAAGELFF; DNA: TGCGCCAGCAGCCAGTGGAGAGGGAGGGCCGCCGGGGAGCTGTTTTTT
D: .; size: .; V: TRBV18; J: TRBJ2-4; CDR3: CASSPGALLAKNIQYF; DNA: TGTGCCAGCTCACCAGGGGCACTTCTAGCCAAAAACATTCAGTACTTC
D: TRBD1; size: few; V: TRBV5-1; J: TRBJ2-7; CDR3: CASSLRGQEGEQYF; DNA: TGCGCCAGCAGCTTGAGGGGACAGGAGGGCGAGCAGTACTTC
D: .; size: .; V: TRBV6-5; J: TRBJ2-6; CDR3: CASSRGESGANVLTF; DNA: TGTGCCAGCAGCCGTGGGGAATCTGGGGCCAACGTCCTGACTTTC
D: .; size: .; V: TRBV30; J: TRBJ1-1; CDR3: CACQGFRSEAFF; DNA: TGTGCCTGCCAGGGATTCCGGTCTGAAGCTTTCTTT
D: .; size: .; V: TRBV2; J: TRBJ2-7; CDR3: CASRRDFSYEQYF; DNA: TGTGCCAGCCGTAGGGACTTCTCCTACGAGCAGTACTTC
D: TRBD2; size: .; V: TRBV10-2; J: TRBJ2-3; CDR3: CASSASSGADVTDTQYF; DNA: TGCGCCAGCAGTGCGTCTAGCGGGGCAGATGTCACAGATACGCAGTATTTT
D: TRBD1; size: .; V: TRBV6-1; J: TRBJ1-3; CDR3: CAGGQFSGNTIYF; DNA: TGTGCCGGGGGACAGTTCTCTGGAAACACCATATATTTT
D: .; size: once; V: TRBV7-8; J: TRBJ1-2; CDR3: CASSLGEGWNYGYTF; DNA: TGTGCCAGCAGCTTAGGTGAAGGCTGGAACTATGGCTACACCTTC
D: TRBD1; size: .; V: TRBV2; J: TRBJ2-2; CDR3: CASSGTGFIGELFF; DNA: TGTGCCAGCAGTGGGACAGGGTTCATCGGGGAGCTGTTTTTT
D: TRBD1; size: .; V: TRBV30; J: TRBJ1-3; CDR3: CAWSGDSFSGNTIYF; DNA: TGTGCCTGGAGTGGGGACAGTTTCTCTGGAAACACCATATATTTT
D: .; size: few; V: TRBV29-1; J: TRBJ2-7; CDR3: CSVASTTSSYEQYF; DNA: TGCAGCGTTGCCTCTACGACCAGCTCCTACGAGCAGTACTTC
D: .; size: .; V: TRBV30; J: TRBJ1-3; CDR3: CAWDRRGNTIYF; DNA: TGTGCCTGGGACCGGAGGGGAAACACCATATATTTT
D: .; size: .; V: TRBV11-2; J: TRBJ2-7; CDR3: CASSLETGVSYEQYF; DNA: TGTGCCAGCAGCTTAGAGACGGGTGTGTCCTACGAGCAGTACTTC
D: .; size: .; V: TRBV28; J: TRBJ2-3; CDR3: CATGGTPIVDTQYF; DNA: TGTGCCACCGGAGGGACCCCAATCGTGGATACGCAGTATTTT
D: TRBD1; size: .; V: TRBV6-1; J: TRBJ2-1; CDR3: CASSARQGSYNEQFF; DNA: TGTGCCAGCAGTGCCCGACAGGGGTCCTACAATGAGCAGTTCTTC
D: TRBD1; size: once; V: TRBV7-9; J: TRBJ1-2; CDR3: CASSLALGGGDNYGYTF; DNA: TGTGCCAGCAGCTTAGCGCTCGGAGGGGGCGATAACTATGGCTACACCTTC
D: .; size: .; V: TRBV28; J: TRBJ1-2; CDR3: CATTEARESHGYTF; DNA: TGTGCCACCACCGAGGCCAGGGAAAGCCATGGCTACACCTTC
D: .; size: .; V: TRBV5-1; J: TRBJ2-1; CDR3: CASSLEPQGISYNEQFF; DNA: TGCGCCAGCAGCTTGGAGCCTCAGGGGATCTCCTACAATGAGCAGTTCTTC
D: TRBD1; size: .; V: TRBV2; J: TRBJ1-3; CDR3: CASSPGQGISGNTIYF; DNA: TGTGCCAGCAGTCCGGGACAGGGAATCTCTGGAAACACCATATATTTT
D: TRBD1; size: .; V: TRBV29-1; J: TRBJ1-1; CDR3: CSVDRGRGTEAFF; DNA: TGCAGCGTAGACAGGGGTAGGGGCACTGAAGCTTTCTTT